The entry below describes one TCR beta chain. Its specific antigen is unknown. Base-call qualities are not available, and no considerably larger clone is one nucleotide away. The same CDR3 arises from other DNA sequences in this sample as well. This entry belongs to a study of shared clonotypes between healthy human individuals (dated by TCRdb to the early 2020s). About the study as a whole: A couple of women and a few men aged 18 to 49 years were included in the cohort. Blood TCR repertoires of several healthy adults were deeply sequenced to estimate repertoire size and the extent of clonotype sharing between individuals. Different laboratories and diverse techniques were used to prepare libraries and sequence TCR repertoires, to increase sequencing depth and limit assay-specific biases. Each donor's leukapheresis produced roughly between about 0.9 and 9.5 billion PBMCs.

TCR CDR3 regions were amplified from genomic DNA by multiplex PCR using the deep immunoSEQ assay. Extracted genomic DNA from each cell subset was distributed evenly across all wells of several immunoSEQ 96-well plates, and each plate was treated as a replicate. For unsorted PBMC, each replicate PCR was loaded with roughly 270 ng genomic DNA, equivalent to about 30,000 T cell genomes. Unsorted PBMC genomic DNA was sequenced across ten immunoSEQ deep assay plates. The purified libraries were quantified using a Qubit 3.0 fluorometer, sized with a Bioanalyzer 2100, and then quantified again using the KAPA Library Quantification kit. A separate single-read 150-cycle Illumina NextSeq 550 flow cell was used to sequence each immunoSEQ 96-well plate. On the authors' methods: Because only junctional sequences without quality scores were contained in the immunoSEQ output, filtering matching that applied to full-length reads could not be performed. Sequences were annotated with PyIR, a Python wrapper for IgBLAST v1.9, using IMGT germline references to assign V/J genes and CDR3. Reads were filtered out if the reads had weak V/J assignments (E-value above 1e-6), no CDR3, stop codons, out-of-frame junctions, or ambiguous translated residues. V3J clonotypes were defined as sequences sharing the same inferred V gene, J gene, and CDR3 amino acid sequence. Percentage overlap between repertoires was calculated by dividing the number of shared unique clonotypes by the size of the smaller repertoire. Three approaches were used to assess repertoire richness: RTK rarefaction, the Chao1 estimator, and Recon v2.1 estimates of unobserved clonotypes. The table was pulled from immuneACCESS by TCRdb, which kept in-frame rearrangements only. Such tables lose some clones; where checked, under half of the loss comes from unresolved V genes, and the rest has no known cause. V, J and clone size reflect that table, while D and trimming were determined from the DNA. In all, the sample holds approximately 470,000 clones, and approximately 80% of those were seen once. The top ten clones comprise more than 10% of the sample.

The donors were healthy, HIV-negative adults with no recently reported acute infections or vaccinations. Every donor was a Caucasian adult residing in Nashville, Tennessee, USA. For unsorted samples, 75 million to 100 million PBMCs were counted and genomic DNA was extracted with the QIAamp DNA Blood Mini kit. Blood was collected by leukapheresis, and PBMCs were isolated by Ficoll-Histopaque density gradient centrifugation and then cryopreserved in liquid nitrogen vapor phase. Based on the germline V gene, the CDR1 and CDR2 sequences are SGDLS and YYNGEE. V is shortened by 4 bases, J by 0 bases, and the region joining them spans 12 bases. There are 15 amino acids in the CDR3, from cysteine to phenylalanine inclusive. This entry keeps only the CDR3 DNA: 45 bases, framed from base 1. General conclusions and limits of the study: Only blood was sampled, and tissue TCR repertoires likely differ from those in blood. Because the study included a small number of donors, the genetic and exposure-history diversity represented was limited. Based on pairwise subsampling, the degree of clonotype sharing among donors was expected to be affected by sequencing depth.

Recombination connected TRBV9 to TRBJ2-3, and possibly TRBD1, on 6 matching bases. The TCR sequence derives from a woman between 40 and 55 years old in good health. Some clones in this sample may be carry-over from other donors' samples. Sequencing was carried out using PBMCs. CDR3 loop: CASSPRTASTDTQYF. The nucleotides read TGTGCCAGCAGCCCTCGGACAGCTAGCACAGATACGCAGTATTTT.